The clone carrying this TCR beta chain was seen ten or more times. The data originate from a study of CD8 T cells in ankylosing spondylitis. The CDR3 runs 14 residues. Germline V CDR1 and CDR2: MNHEY, SVGEGT. V lost 7 bases and J lost 6, with 18 bases in between. Library preparation for TCR beta used quantitative 5'-RACE with molecular barcodes. TCRdb itself ran the 5' RACE reads through MiXCR, one entry per CDR3 protein. The top ten clones hold 9.5% to 12% of a sample with 150,000 to 200,000 distinct CDR3 sequences, over 10% of them seen once. The TCR originated in a female donor with ankylosing spondylitis or in good health (not recorded which). The genes are TRBV6-2 or TRBV6-3 and TRBJ1-1; D is possibly TRBD1 (5 bases). What was sequenced was blood, either unsorted or a sorted T cell fraction (not recorded which). CDR3 loop: CASTLRAWTSEAFF. In DNA, the CDR3 is TGTGCCAGCACCCTACGGGCGTGGACATCTGAAGCTTTCTTT.